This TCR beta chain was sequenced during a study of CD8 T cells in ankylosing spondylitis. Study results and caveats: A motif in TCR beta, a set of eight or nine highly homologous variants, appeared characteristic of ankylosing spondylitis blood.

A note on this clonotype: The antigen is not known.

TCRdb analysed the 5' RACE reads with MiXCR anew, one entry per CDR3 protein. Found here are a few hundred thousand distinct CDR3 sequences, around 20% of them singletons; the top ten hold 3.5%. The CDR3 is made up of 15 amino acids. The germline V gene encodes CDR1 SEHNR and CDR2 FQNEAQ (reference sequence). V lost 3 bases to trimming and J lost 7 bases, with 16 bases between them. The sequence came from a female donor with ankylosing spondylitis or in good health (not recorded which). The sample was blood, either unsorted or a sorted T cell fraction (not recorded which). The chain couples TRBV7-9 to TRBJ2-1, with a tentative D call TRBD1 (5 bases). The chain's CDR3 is CASSLDTHLVNEQFF. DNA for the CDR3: TGTGCCAGCAGCTTGGACACACATCTGGTAAATGAGCAGTTCTTC.